Below, 8 T cell receptor beta chains from the same sample are listed, as sequenced in a study of response to subunit inactivated influenza vaccine. MiXCR, applied by TCRdb to the RT-PCR reads, yields one record per CDR3 protein. The data contain 500,000 to 550,000 distinct CDR3 sequences, around 8% of them singletons. Sample: PBMCs from blood, taken less than 25 months after vaccination. These receptors all stem from a man aged 50 to 69 who received an inactivated influenza vaccine.

A few counts support this clonotype. V and J are TRBV7-2 and TRBJ2-1; D perhaps matches TRBD1 (6 bases). The CDR3 consists of 15 residues. V was trimmed by 4 bases and J by 2 bases, leaving 12 bases between them. Germline CDR1 reads SGHTA; CDR2 reads FQGNSA. CDR3 bases: TGTGCCAGCAGCTACCAGGACAGCACCTACAATGAGCAGTTCTTC. Its translation: CASSYQDSTYNEQFF. The variable domain in full, completed from reference TRBV7-2 and TRBJ2-1, reads GAGVSQSPSNKVTEKGKDVELRCDPISGHTALYWYRQSLGQGLEFLIYFQGNSAPDKSGLPSDRFSAERTGGSVSTLTIQRTQQEDSAVYLCASSYQDSTYNEQFFGPGTRLTVL.

The gene calls are TRBV24-1 and TRBJ2-7; 9 positions match TRBD1. The CDR3 runs to 16 residues. Germline V gene data show CDR1 as KGHDR and CDR2 as SFDVKD. V shed 4 bases, J shed 2 bases, and the junction held 8 bases outside the gene matches. Written as DNA, the CDR3 is TGTGCCACCAGTGACTCCCGGGACAGGGCGACCTACGAGCAGTACTTC. Residues: CATSDSRDRATYEQYF.

The chain employs TRBV20-1 and TRBJ2-3; 7 nucleotides agree with TRBD2. The J segment lost 4 bases and the V segment lost 6 bases, leaving 13 bases of the junction unmatched. There are 15 residues in the CDR3. Germline CDR1 reads DFQATT; CDR2 reads SNEGSKA (reference sequence). Here the CDR3 DNA reads TGCAGTGCCACCGGGTGGGCGGGGGTGGCAGATACGCAGTATTTT. Amino acid sequence: CSATGWAGVADTQYF.

The V gene is TRBV6-2 or TRBV6-3, the J gene TRBJ2-1, with TRBD2 matching over 7 bases. V shed 10 bases, J shed 6 bases, and the junction held 12 bases outside the gene matches. Germline loops: CDR1 MNHEY, CDR2 SVGEGT. This CDR3 spans 14 amino acids. CDR3 amino acids: CATQRAGVINEQFF. CDR3 DNA sequence: TGTGCCACGCAGCGGGCGGGGGTAATCAATGAGCAGTTCTTC.

This clonotype was recorded a few times. The V gene is TRBV6-1, the J gene TRBJ2-1, with D possibly matching TRBD2 (5 bases). Germline-derived CDR1 and CDR2 are MNHNS and SASEGT. The CDR3 consists of 14 residues. Trimming left V 8 bases short and J 4 bases short, with 15 bases between. The CDR3 region has the DNA TGTGCCAGCCTCTCTGGAGGAGGTTACAATGAGCAGTTCTTC. Protein sequence: CASLSGGGYNEQFF.

This clonotype was counted only a few times. J is TRBJ1-2 and V is TRBV10-3; unclear D gene. The CDR3 extends over 15 amino acids. Trimming removed 6 bases at V and 3 bases at J, with 17 bases between. Germline CDR1 and CDR2: ENHRY and SYGVKD. The CDR3: CAISDSTDKDYGYTF. The DNA for the CDR3 is TGTGCCATCAGCGACTCCACTGACAAGGACTATGGCTACACCTTC.

At least ten counts were recorded for this clonotype. The chain has TRBV24-1 and TRBJ2-2; 7 bases agree with TRBD1. Germline trimming cut 4 bases from V and 2 bases from J; bases unmatched to any gene: 6. Germline V gene sequence: CDR1 KGHDR, CDR2 SFDVKD. The CDR3 has 16 amino acids. The CDR3 sequence is CATSDSTGKNTGELFF. CDR3 in DNA: TGTGCCACCAGTGACTCGACAGGGAAAAACACCGGGGAGCTGTTTTTT.

This chain uses TRBV6-2 or TRBV6-3 with TRBJ1-5; weak D call: TRBD1 (5 bases). CDR3 size: 15 residues. The V end lost 7 bases, the J end lost 1 base, and 14 bases lay between the germline ends. The germline gives CDR1 MNHEY, CDR2 SVGEGT. CDR3 nucleotides: TGTGCCAGCACCTCTGGGGCGGGGAGCAATCAGCCCCAGCATTTT. Translated: CASTSGAGSNQPQHF.